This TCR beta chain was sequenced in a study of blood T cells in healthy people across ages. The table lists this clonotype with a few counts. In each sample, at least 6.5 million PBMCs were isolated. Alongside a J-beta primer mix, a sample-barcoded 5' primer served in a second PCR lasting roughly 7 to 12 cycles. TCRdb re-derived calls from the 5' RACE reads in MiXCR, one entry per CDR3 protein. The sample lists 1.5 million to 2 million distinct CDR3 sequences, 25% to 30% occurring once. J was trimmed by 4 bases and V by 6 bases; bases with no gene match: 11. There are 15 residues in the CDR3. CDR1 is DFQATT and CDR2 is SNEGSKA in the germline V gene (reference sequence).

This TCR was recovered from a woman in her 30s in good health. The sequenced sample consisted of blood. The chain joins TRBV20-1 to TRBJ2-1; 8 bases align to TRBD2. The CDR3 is CSATGGGRTYNEQFF. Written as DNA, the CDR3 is TGCAGTGCAACCGGGGGCGGGAGGACTTACAATGAGCAGTTCTTC.